A selection of T cell receptor beta chains follows, all from one sample in a study of blood T cell repertoires in COVID-19. Produced via immunoSEQ multiplex PCR; TCRdb's table is partial and in-frame only. Altogether about 110,000 clones are present, over 60% being singletons, with the ten largest covering 3% to 4%. Source material: peripheral blood. These receptors all stem from a woman older than 75 with acute or convalescent COVID-19. Both conserved end residues are part of each CDR3. D genes are given only for firm matches. Rows may omit the clone size; those that give it use once, few, many or a size class.

CDR3 protein: CASSRTGGAEAFF; CDR3 DNA: TGTGCCAGCAGCCGGACAGGAGGGGCTGAAGCTTTCTTT; V gene: TRBV27; J gene: TRBJ1-1; CDR3 length: 13; clone size: .; D gene: TRBD1
CDR3 protein: CASSQGWGRGDSNEKLFF; CDR3 DNA: TGTGCCAGCAGCCAAGGCTGGGGCAGGGGCGACTCTAATGAAAAACTGTTTTTT; V gene: TRBV3-1/TRBV3-2; J gene: TRBJ1-4; CDR3 length: 18; clone size: .; D gene: .
CDR3 protein: CASGIGDTISGANVLTF; CDR3 DNA: TGTGCTAGTGGTATAGGGGACACCATCTCTGGGGCCAACGTCCTGACTTTC; V gene: TRBV12-5; J gene: TRBJ2-6; CDR3 length: 17; clone size: .; D gene: .
CDR3 protein: CASSLQGSYGYTF; CDR3 DNA: TGCGCCAGCAGTCTTCAGGGTTCCTATGGCTACACCTTC; V gene: TRBV5-1; J gene: TRBJ1-2; CDR3 length: 13; clone size: .; D gene: .
CDR3 protein: CAWRGPGEGSPLHF; CDR3 DNA: TGTGCCTGGAGGGGACCAGGGGAAGGATCACCCCTCCACTTT; V gene: TRBV30; J gene: TRBJ1-6; CDR3 length: 14; clone size: .; D gene: .
CDR3 protein: CASGNMNTEAFF; CDR3 DNA: TGTGCCTCGGGAAACATGAACACTGAAGCTTTCTTT; V gene: TRBV12-3/TRBV12-4; J gene: TRBJ1-1; CDR3 length: 12; clone size: few; D gene: .
CDR3 protein: CASSPQGVGSYSPLHF; CDR3 DNA: TGTGCCAGCAGCCCCCAGGGTGTGGGTTCCTACTCACCCCTCCACTTT; V gene: TRBV7-3; J gene: TRBJ1-6; CDR3 length: 16; clone size: .; D gene: .
CDR3 protein: CASSLAIGGDYGYTF; CDR3 DNA: TGCGCCAGCAGCTTGGCCATTGGAGGGGACTATGGCTACACCTTC; V gene: TRBV5-1; J gene: TRBJ1-2; CDR3 length: 15; clone size: .; D gene: .
CDR3 protein: CSVDKGQGAGEQYF; CDR3 DNA: TGCAGCGTTGACAAAGGACAGGGGGCAGGAGAGCAGTACTTC; V gene: TRBV29-1; J gene: TRBJ2-7; CDR3 length: 14; clone size: .; D gene: TRBD1
CDR3 protein: CASSEGLAGTGDTQYF; CDR3 DNA: TGCGCCAGCAGTGAAGGACTAGCGGGAACGGGTGATACGCAGTATTTT; V gene: TRBV10-1; J gene: TRBJ2-3; CDR3 length: 16; clone size: .; D gene: TRBD2
CDR3 protein: CAISRGSDYGYTF; CDR3 DNA: TGTGCCATCAGCAGGGGGAGTGACTATGGCTACACCTTC; V gene: TRBV10-3; J gene: TRBJ1-2; CDR3 length: 13; clone size: .; D gene: TRBD1
CDR3 protein: CASSYDGAPNQPQHF; CDR3 DNA: TGTGCCAGCAGTTATGACGGAGCGCCCAATCAGCCCCAGCATTTT; V gene: TRBV6-5; J gene: TRBJ1-5; CDR3 length: 15; clone size: .; D gene: .
CDR3 protein: CASSLTSGVGAQFF; CDR3 DNA: TGTGCCAGCAGTTTAACTAGCGGGGTGGGCGCGCAGTTCTTC; V gene: TRBV5-6; J gene: TRBJ2-1; CDR3 length: 14; clone size: .; D gene: TRBD2
CDR3 protein: CASSYSDRGDSPLHF; CDR3 DNA: TGTGCCAGCAGTTACTCCGACAGGGGTGATTCACCCCTCCACTTT; V gene: TRBV6-2/TRBV6-3; J gene: TRBJ1-6; CDR3 length: 15; clone size: .; D gene: TRBD1
CDR3 protein: CASSLGAGEMAEAFF; CDR3 DNA: TGTGCCAGCAGTTTGGGGGCAGGGGAGATGGCTGAAGCTTTCTTT; V gene: TRBV28; J gene: TRBJ1-1; CDR3 length: 15; clone size: .; D gene: .
CDR3 protein: CASSLATSTENTDTQYF; CDR3 DNA: TGTGCCAGCAGCTTAGCTACCTCGACAGAGAACACAGATACGCAGTATTTT; V gene: TRBV7-9; J gene: TRBJ2-3; CDR3 length: 17; clone size: .; D gene: .
CDR3 protein: CASSQDREGDTQYF; CDR3 DNA: TGTGCCAGCAGCCAAGATCGAGAGGGAGATACGCAGTATTTT; V gene: TRBV3-1/TRBV3-2; J gene: TRBJ2-3; CDR3 length: 14; clone size: .; D gene: .
CDR3 protein: CASSPFSSNEQYF; CDR3 DNA: TGTGCCAGCTCACCATTCAGTTCCAACGAGCAGTACTTC; V gene: TRBV18; J gene: TRBJ2-7; CDR3 length: 13; clone size: .; D gene: .
CDR3 protein: CASSPPLAGPAKNIQYF; CDR3 DNA: TGTGCCAGCAGCCCCCCACTAGCGGGGCCAGCCAAAAACATTCAGTACTTC; V gene: TRBV5-4; J gene: TRBJ2-4; CDR3 length: 17; clone size: .; D gene: TRBD2
CDR3 protein: CASSLESGTGGTGELFF; CDR3 DNA: TGTGCCAGCAGCTTAGAATCCGGGACAGGGGGCACCGGGGAGCTGTTTTTT; V gene: TRBV11-3; J gene: TRBJ2-2; CDR3 length: 17; clone size: .; D gene: TRBD1
CDR3 protein: CASSSGLAGDTDTQYF; CDR3 DNA: TGCGCCAGCAGCTCGGGACTAGCGGGGGACACAGATACGCAGTATTTT; V gene: TRBV5-1; J gene: TRBJ2-3; CDR3 length: 16; clone size: .; D gene: TRBD2
CDR3 protein: CAWRDRLSNQPQHF; CDR3 DNA: TGTGCCTGGCGGGACAGGCTTAGCAATCAGCCCCAGCATTTT; V gene: TRBV30; J gene: TRBJ1-5; CDR3 length: 14; clone size: .; D gene: TRBD1
CDR3 protein: CASSRQGYISYEQYF; CDR3 DNA: TGTGCCAGCAGTCGTCAGGGTTACATTAGCTACGAGCAGTACTTC; V gene: TRBV27; J gene: TRBJ2-7; CDR3 length: 15; clone size: few; D gene: .
CDR3 protein: CASSLWSQGAQSYTF; CDR3 DNA: TGTGCCAGCAGTTTGTGGTCCCAGGGTGCCCAGAGCTACACCTTC; V gene: TRBV28; J gene: TRBJ1-2; CDR3 length: 15; clone size: .; D gene: .
CDR3 protein: CASSRRQASGNTIYF; CDR3 DNA: TGTGCCAGTAGTCGAAGGCAGGCCTCTGGAAACACCATATATTTT; V gene: TRBV19; J gene: TRBJ1-3; CDR3 length: 15; clone size: .; D gene: .
CDR3 protein: CASSVSNTEAFF; CDR3 DNA: TGTGCCAGTAGTGTCAGTAACACTGAAGCTTTCTTT; V gene: TRBV19; J gene: TRBJ1-1; CDR3 length: 12; clone size: .; D gene: .
CDR3 protein: CASSLEGFQPQHF; CDR3 DNA: TGTGCCAGCAGTTTAGAGGGGTTTCAGCCCCAGCATTTT; V gene: TRBV12-3/TRBV12-4; J gene: TRBJ1-5; CDR3 length: 13; clone size: .; D gene: .
CDR3 protein: CASSSRLAGRGLTQYF; CDR3 DNA: TGTGCCAGCAGCTCGCGACTAGCGGGTCGGGGTCTGACCCAGTACTTC; V gene: TRBV7-2; J gene: TRBJ2-5; CDR3 length: 16; clone size: .; D gene: TRBD2
CDR3 protein: CASEPVGTGKSTEAFF; CDR3 DNA: TGTGCCAGCGAACCTGTGGGGACAGGGAAAAGTACTGAAGCTTTCTTT; V gene: TRBV28; J gene: TRBJ1-1; CDR3 length: 16; clone size: .; D gene: TRBD1
CDR3 protein: CAISESGQGGYTF; CDR3 DNA: TGTGCCATCAGTGAGTCTGGGCAAGGCGGCTACACCTTC; V gene: TRBV10-3; J gene: TRBJ1-2; CDR3 length: 13; clone size: .; D gene: .
CDR3 protein: CASRGLHYEQYF; CDR3 DNA: TGTGCCAGTAGGGGCTTACACTACGAGCAGTACTTC; V gene: TRBV28; J gene: TRBJ2-7; CDR3 length: 12; clone size: .; D gene: .
CDR3 protein: CASSVDPGTGGQKAFF; CDR3 DNA: TGTGCCAGCAGCGTAGACCCCGGGACAGGGGGTCAAAAAGCTTTCTTT; V gene: TRBV9; J gene: TRBJ1-1; CDR3 length: 16; clone size: .; D gene: TRBD1
CDR3 protein: CASTAGGHNGNQPQHF; CDR3 DNA: TGTGCCAGCACCGCAGGGGGACACAACGGCAATCAGCCCCAGCATTTT; V gene: TRBV3-1/TRBV3-2; J gene: TRBJ1-5; CDR3 length: 16; clone size: .; D gene: TRBD1
CDR3 protein: CASNRPGGRGVNTEAFF; CDR3 DNA: TGTGCCAGCAATCGCCCAGGGGGCAGGGGGGTGAACACTGAAGCTTTCTTT; V gene: TRBV6-6; J gene: TRBJ1-1; CDR3 length: 17; clone size: .; D gene: TRBD1
CDR3 protein: CASSTTNQGYGYTF; CDR3 DNA: TGTGCCAGCAGTACCACCAATCAGGGCTATGGCTACACCTTC; V gene: TRBV5-5; J gene: TRBJ1-2; CDR3 length: 14; clone size: few; D gene: .
CDR3 protein: CASSYSGDRANYGYTF; CDR3 DNA: TGTGCCAGCAGTTACTCAGGGGACAGGGCTAACTATGGCTACACCTTC; V gene: TRBV6-2/TRBV6-3; J gene: TRBJ1-2; CDR3 length: 16; clone size: many; D gene: TRBD1
CDR3 protein: CASSYFSGTHEQYF; CDR3 DNA: TGTGCCAGCAGCTATTTTAGCGGGACTCACGAGCAGTACTTC; V gene: TRBV11-2; J gene: TRBJ2-7; CDR3 length: 14; clone size: .; D gene: TRBD2
CDR3 protein: CASSGRTGGNYGYTF; CDR3 DNA: TGTGCCAGCAGCGGAAGGACAGGCGGGAACTATGGCTACACCTTC; V gene: TRBV9; J gene: TRBJ1-2; CDR3 length: 15; clone size: .; D gene: TRBD1
CDR3 protein: CSVEVAAAQETQYF; CDR3 DNA: TGCAGCGTTGAAGTAGCGGCAGCCCAAGAGACCCAGTACTTC; V gene: TRBV29-1; J gene: TRBJ2-5; CDR3 length: 14; clone size: .; D gene: .
CDR3 protein: CAISEERGYGYTF; CDR3 DNA: TGTGCCATCAGTGAGGAACGGGGGTATGGCTACACCTTC; V gene: TRBV10-3; J gene: TRBJ1-2; CDR3 length: 13; clone size: few; D gene: .
CDR3 protein: CASRTLAGAPEQFF; CDR3 DNA: TGTGCCAGCAGAACCCTAGCGGGGGCGCCTGAGCAGTTCTTC; V gene: TRBV11-2; J gene: TRBJ2-1; CDR3 length: 14; clone size: .; D gene: TRBD2
CDR3 protein: CARSLLPQPQHF; CDR3 DNA: TGTGCCAGAAGCTTACTACCCCAGCCCCAGCATTTT; V gene: TRBV5-3; J gene: TRBJ1-5; CDR3 length: 12; clone size: .; D gene: .
CDR3 protein: CASSLSPSGANVLTF; CDR3 DNA: TGTGCCAGCAGCCTATCCCCCTCTGGGGCCAACGTCCTGACTTTC; V gene: TRBV6-5; J gene: TRBJ2-6; CDR3 length: 15; clone size: .; D gene: .
CDR3 protein: CASSLTPARRKLFF; CDR3 DNA: TGTGCCAGCAGTTTAACCCCCGCGAGGCGAAAACTGTTTTTT; V gene: TRBV28; J gene: TRBJ1-4; CDR3 length: 14; clone size: .; D gene: .
CDR3 protein: CAISEETGGLREKLFF; CDR3 DNA: TGTGCCATCAGTGAGGAGACAGGGGGCTTGAGGGAAAAACTGTTTTTT; V gene: TRBV10-3; J gene: TRBJ1-4; CDR3 length: 16; clone size: few; D gene: TRBD1
CDR3 protein: CASSSYDLTGTYEQYF; CDR3 DNA: TGTGCCAGCAGTTCTTATGACCTAACAGGTACCTACGAGCAGTACTTC; V gene: TRBV7-9; J gene: TRBJ2-7; CDR3 length: 16; clone size: once; D gene: .
CDR3 protein: CASRLQGVSETQYF; CDR3 DNA: TGTGCCAGCAGGTTGCAGGGGGTATCGGAGACCCAGTACTTC; V gene: TRBV2; J gene: TRBJ2-5; CDR3 length: 14; clone size: .; D gene: TRBD1